A selection of T cell receptor beta chains follows, all from one sample in a study of long-term antiretroviral therapy in people with HIV. Sequencing was performed with immunoSEQ multiplex PCR; in TCRdb, only in-frame clones are kept and a portion is missing. The profile covers 20,000 or so clones, with about 76% appearing a single time and 16% taken by the ten largest. The sample here was unsorted PBMCs, taken at the start of antiretroviral therapy, before treatment. The origin of the receptors is a young woman with HIV. The CDR3 runs from the conserved cysteine through the conserved F or W. The D gene is left open where the match is weak. Size values are once, few and many counts, or a class for expanded clones, and some rows have none.

TRBJ2-7	NA	TRBV4-1	NA	CASSQEGLPHSYEQYF	TGCGCCAGCAGCCAAGAGGGCCTCCCTCACTCCTACGAGCAGTACTTC
TRBJ2-2	NA	TRBV7-9	NA	CASSRWGEDTGELFF	TGTGCCAGCAGCCGCTGGGGGGAGGACACCGGGGAGCTGTTTTTT
TRBJ1-6	TRBD1	TRBV14	NA	CASSQGLGTANSPLHF	TGTGCCAGCAGCCAAGGTCTCGGGACAGCAAATTCACCCCTCCACTTT
TRBJ1-4	NA	TRBV6-5	NA	CASSYSQGDEKLFF	TGTGCCAGCAGTTACTCGCAGGGTGATGAAAAACTGTTTTTT
TRBJ2-1	TRBD1	TRBV6-6	few	CASDRGLVGEQFF	TGTGCCAGTGACAGGGGGCTCGTCGGGGAGCAGTTCTTC
TRBJ1-2	TRBD1	TRBV12-5	few	CASGPTDRARGYTF	TGTGCTAGTGGTCCCACGGACAGGGCGCGAGGCTACACCTTC
TRBJ2-7	TRBD2	TRBV5-8	NA	CASSFWYQTSGRVEYF	TGTGCCAGCAGCTTTTGGTATCAGACTAGCGGGAGAGTGGAGTACTTC
TRBJ1-5	NA	TRBV28	NA	CASSPPFGGGNQPQHF	TGTGCCAGCAGTCCCCCTTTCGGGGGGGGCAATCAGCCCCAGCATTTT
TRBJ1-2	TRBD1	TRBV28	NA	CASSLNLRDRVPGYTF	TGTGCCAGCAGTCTCAACCTCCGGGACAGGGTGCCTGGCTACACCTTC
TRBJ2-5	NA	TRBV7-3	NA	CASSLAGTETQYF	TGTGCCAGCAGCTTAGCGGGAACAGAGACCCAGTACTTC
TRBJ2-1	NA	TRBV20-1	NA	CSAREARKLFF	TGCAGTGCTAGAGAGGCTAGAAAATTGTTCTTC
TRBJ2-7	NA	TRBV14	once	CASSHIADLSYEQYF	TGTGCCAGCAGCCACATAGCGGACCTTTCCTACGAGCAGTACTTC
TRBJ2-7	TRBD2	TRBV5-1	few	CASSLGGLAGGNIEQYF	TGCGCCAGCAGCTTGGGGGGGCTAGCGGGAGGCAACATCGAGCAGTACTTC
TRBJ2-3	TRBD2	TRBV9	few	CASSGGTSGLTDTQYF	TGTGCCAGCAGCGGGGGGACTAGCGGCCTCACAGATACGCAGTATTTT
TRBJ2-7	NA	TRBV5-3	NA	CARSFRLYEQYF	TGTGCCAGAAGCTTCCGTCTGTACGAGCAGTACTTC
TRBJ2-3	NA	TRBV11-2	NA	CASSPSLGKRPTDTQYF	TGTGCCAGCAGCCCCTCCCTAGGGAAGCGGCCCACAGATACGCAGTATTTT
TRBJ1-1	NA	TRBV7-3	NA	CASSLTSAGVTEAFF	TGTGCCAGCAGCTTAACATCGGCAGGGGTGACTGAAGCTTTCTTT
TRBJ2-5	NA	TRBV11-3	NA	CASSSGVAEETQYF	TGTGCCAGCAGCTCAGGGGTGGCAGAAGAGACCCAGTACTTC
TRBJ2-2	TRBD2	TRBV2	NA	CASSETSGSPPGELFF	TGTGCCAGCAGTGAGACTAGCGGGAGTCCGCCCGGGGAGCTGTTTTTT
TRBJ1-5	TRBD1	TRBV7-3	NA	CAKYEGAYSNQPQHF	TGTGCCAAATACGAGGGGGCGTATAGCAATCAGCCCCAGCATTTT
TRBJ2-7	NA	TRBV5-1	NA	CASSLGPGTYLYEQYF	TGCGCCAGCAGCTTGGGGCCGGGGACATATCTCTACGAGCAGTACTTC
TRBJ1-2	TRBD1	TRBV7-8	few	CASSLSPGTGDGYTF	TGTGCCAGCAGCCTCTCCCCCGGGACAGGGGATGGCTACACCTTC
TRBJ2-4	NA	TRBV4-2	NA	CASSQDTPGVNIQYF	TGTGCCAGCAGCCAAGATACTCCGGGGGTAAACATTCAGTACTTC
TRBJ1-5	NA	TRBV2	NA	CASTGDLENQPQHF	TGTGCCAGCACGGGGGACCTTGAAAATCAGCCCCAGCATTTT
TRBJ1-1	TRBD1	TRBV5-1	NA	CASSLRQDRGLRGTEAFF	TGCGCCAGCAGCCTCCGTCAGGACAGGGGTTTAAGGGGCACTGAAGCTTTCTTT
TRBJ2-1	TRBD1	TRBV5-1	NA	CASSSQQGNEQFF	TGCGCCAGCAGCTCGCAACAGGGGAATGAGCAGTTCTTC
TRBJ2-7	TRBD1	TRBV14	NA	CASSLVGTGGSQQYF	TGTGCCAGCAGCCTTGTGGGGACAGGGGGGTCACAGCAGTACTTC
TRBJ2-3	NA	TRBV29-1	NA	CSVEGGAGADTQYF	TGCAGCGTTGAGGGGGGGGCAGGTGCAGATACGCAGTATTTT
TRBJ2-7	NA	TRBV6-1	once	CASNEGASSYEQYF	TGTGCCAGCAACGAAGGGGCGTCCTCCTACGAGCAGTACTTC
TRBJ2-7	NA	TRBV10-1	NA	CARSRDSIYEQYF	TGCGCCAGGTCCCGGGACTCAATTTACGAGCAGTACTTC
TRBJ1-6	NA	TRBV6-1	NA	CASKGQTNSPLHF	TGTGCCTCCAAAGGACAAACTAATTCACCCCTCCACTTT
TRBJ1-1	NA	TRBV6-5	NA	CASRRDPGTEAFF	TGTGCCAGCAGGCGGGACCCGGGCACTGAAGCTTTCTTT
TRBJ1-1	NA	TRBV4-1	NA	CASSQDAGNTEAFF	TGCGCCAGCAGCCAAGACGCCGGGAACACTGAAGCTTTCTTT
TRBJ1-1	NA	TRBV4-3	NA	CASSQDGKLNTEAFF	TGCGCCAGCAGCCAAGATGGGAAGCTGAACACTGAAGCTTTCTTT
TRBJ2-7	NA	TRBV7-9	NA	CASSLDSGRAYEQYF	TGTGCCAGCAGCTTAGATAGCGGCAGAGCCTACGAGCAGTACTTC
TRBJ2-5	NA	TRBV13	NA	CASSPGWRGEETQYF	TGTGCCAGCAGCCCCGGCTGGCGGGGTGAAGAGACCCAGTACTTC
TRBJ2-1	NA	TRBV7-9	NA	CASRVWPPPRVVWNEQFF	TGTGCCAGCAGAGTGTGGCCCCCCCCTAGGGTGGTTTGGAATGAGCAGTTCTTC
TRBJ2-7	NA	TRBV2	NA	CASIRGEHEQYF	TGTGCCAGCATCAGGGGTGAGCACGAGCAGTACTTC
TRBJ2-1	TRBD2	TRBV13	NA	CASSSYATSALSYNEQFF	TGTGCCAGCAGCTCATACGCGACTAGCGCACTCTCCTACAATGAGCAGTTCTTC
TRBJ2-7	NA	TRBV18	NA	CASSPTADIPRSGQYF	TGTGCCAGCTCCCCGACCGCGGACATTCCCCGTTCCGGGCAGTACTTC
TRBJ2-7	NA	TRBV6-1	NA	CASSDGARYEQYF	TGTGCCAGCAGTGACGGGGCGCGCTACGAGCAGTACTTC
TRBJ2-3	NA	TRBV4-3	NA	CASSQATFFSTDTQYF	TGCGCCAGCAGCCAAGCGACATTTTTTAGCACAGATACGCAGTATTTT
TRBJ2-2	NA	TRBV21-1	NA	CASSKYDAGASWGVTGELFF	TGTGCCAGCAGCAAATATGATGCAGGGGCGAGCTGGGGGGTCACCGGGGAGCTGTTTTTT
TRBJ1-3	NA	TRBV5-4	NA	CASSSTGFSGNTIYF	TGTGCCAGCAGCTCTACAGGGTTCTCTGGAAACACCATATATTTT
TRBJ2-1	TRBD2	TRBV7-6	NA	CASSTRTGGEQFF	TGTGCCAGCAGCACACGAACGGGGGGTGAGCAGTTCTTC
TRBJ2-3	NA	TRBV20-1	NA	CSARPDTQYF	TGCAGTGCAAGACCCGATACGCAGTATTTT
TRBJ1-1	NA	TRBV7-9	NA	CASSLDLQTRPF	TGTGCCAGCAGCTTAGACCTTCAAACCCGGCCTTTT
TRBJ1-2	NA	TRBV9	NA	CASSVVSNYGYTF	TGTGCCAGCAGCGTAGTTTCTAACTATGGCTACACCTTC
TRBJ1-2	NA	TRBV14	NA	CASSQDAGDYGYTF	TGTGCCAGCAGCCAAGATGCGGGAGACTATGGCTACACCTTC
TRBJ1-2	NA	TRBV30	NA	CAWSPLGGVSGYTF	TGTGCCTGGAGCCCCCTCGGTGGGGTCTCTGGCTACACCTTC
TRBJ2-5	NA	TRBV11-1	NA	CASSLGSLETQYF	TGTGCCAGCAGCTTAGGGAGTTTAGAGACCCAGTACTTC
TRBJ2-7	NA	TRBV6-5	large	CASSYSLGLYEQYF	TGTGCCAGCAGTTACTCGTTGGGTCTCTACGAGCAGTACTTC